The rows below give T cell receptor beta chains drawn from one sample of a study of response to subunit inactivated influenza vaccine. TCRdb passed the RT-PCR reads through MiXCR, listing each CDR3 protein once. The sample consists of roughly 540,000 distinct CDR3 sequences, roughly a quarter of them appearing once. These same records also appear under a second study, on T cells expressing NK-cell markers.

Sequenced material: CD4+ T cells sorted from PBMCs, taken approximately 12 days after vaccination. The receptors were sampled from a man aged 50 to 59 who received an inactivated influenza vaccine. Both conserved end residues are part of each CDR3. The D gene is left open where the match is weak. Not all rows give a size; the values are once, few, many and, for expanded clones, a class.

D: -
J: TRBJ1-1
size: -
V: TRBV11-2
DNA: TGTGCCAGCAGCTTATTCGGGGACAAGAACACTGAAGCTTTCTTT
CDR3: CASSLFGDKNTEAFF

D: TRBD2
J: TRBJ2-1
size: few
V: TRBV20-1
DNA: TGCAGTGCTAGGAGGGTTGGGCTAGCGGGGTGGAATGAGCAGTTCTTC
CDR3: CSARRVGLAGWNEQFF

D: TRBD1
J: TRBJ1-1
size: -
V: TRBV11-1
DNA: TGTGCCAGCAGCCCATACAAGCTAGGACAGGGGGCACCGAATAGCGGTGAAGCTTTCTTT
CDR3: CASSPYKLGQGAPNSGEAFF

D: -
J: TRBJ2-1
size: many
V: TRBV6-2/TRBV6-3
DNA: TGTGCCAGCAGTTATTCGCCTTTGGGCGGCCTTTACAATGAGCAGTTCTTC
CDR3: CASSYSPLGGLYNEQFF

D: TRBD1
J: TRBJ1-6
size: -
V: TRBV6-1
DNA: TGTGCCAGCAGTCCCCGGGACAGAAGTAATTCACCCCTCCACTTT
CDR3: CASSPRDRSNSPLHF

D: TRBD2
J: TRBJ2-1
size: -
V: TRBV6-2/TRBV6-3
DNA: TGTGCCAGCAGTCGGATAATGGGGACTAGCGGGAGGTACGGGTTCTTC
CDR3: CASSRIMGTSGRYGFF

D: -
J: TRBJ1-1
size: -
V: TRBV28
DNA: TGTGCCGTGGCTTCCATGAACACTGAAGCTTTCTTT
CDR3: CAVASMNTEAFF

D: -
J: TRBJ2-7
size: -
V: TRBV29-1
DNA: TGCAGCGTCGGGTCCCAGGGGTACGAGCAGTACTTC
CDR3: CSVGSQGYEQYF

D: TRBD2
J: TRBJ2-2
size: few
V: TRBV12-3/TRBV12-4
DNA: TGTGCCAGCAGTCGGCGTACTAGCGGGGGATCGAACACCGGGGAGCTGTTTTTT
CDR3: CASSRRTSGGSNTGELFF

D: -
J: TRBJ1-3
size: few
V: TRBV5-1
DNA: TGCGCCAGCAGCTTGGCCGGTGGATCTGGAAACACCATATATTTT
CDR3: CASSLAGGSGNTIYF

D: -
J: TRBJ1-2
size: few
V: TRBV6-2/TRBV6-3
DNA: TGTGCCAGCAGTCGGGGGGTATATGGCTACACCTTC
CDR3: CASSRGVYGYTF

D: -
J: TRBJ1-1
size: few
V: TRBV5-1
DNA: TGCGCCAGCAGCTTGACACAGGGTCTGAACACTGAAGCTTTCTTT
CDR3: CASSLTQGLNTEAFF

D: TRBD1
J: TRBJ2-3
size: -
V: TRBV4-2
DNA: TGTGCCAGCAGCCAAGGAAATAGCGCCCAGGGGGGCACAGATACGCAGTATTTT
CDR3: CASSQGNSAQGGTDTQYF

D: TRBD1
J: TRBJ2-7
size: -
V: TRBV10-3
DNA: TGTGCCATCAGTGAGTTTGCACAGGGGGCTAACGAGCAGTACTTC
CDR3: CAISEFAQGANEQYF

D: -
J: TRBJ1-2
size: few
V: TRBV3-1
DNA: TGTGCCAGCAGCCAAGATTCCCGCCCCGGTAGTGGCTACACCTTC
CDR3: CASSQDSRPGSGYTF

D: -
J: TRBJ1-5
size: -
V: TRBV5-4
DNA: TGTGCCAGCAGCTTGGTGGGCGAGCCCCAGCATTTT
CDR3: CASSLVGEPQHF

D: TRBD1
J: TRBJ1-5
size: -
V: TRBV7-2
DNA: TGTGCCAGCAGCCAGGGGGGGGGCGCGGGGCAGCCCCAGCATTTT
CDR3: CASSQGGGAGQPQHF

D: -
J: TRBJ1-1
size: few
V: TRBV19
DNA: TGTGCCAGTAGTATGAGAACTGAAGCTTTCTTT
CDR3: CASSMRTEAFF

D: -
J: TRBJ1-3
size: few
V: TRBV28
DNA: TGTGCCAGCAGTTTTCTCTCTGGAAACACCATATATTTT
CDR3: CASSFLSGNTIYF

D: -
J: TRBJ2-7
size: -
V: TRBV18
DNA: TGTGCCAGCTCACCACAGGGGCCGAACTACGAGCAGTACTTC
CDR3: CASSPQGPNYEQYF

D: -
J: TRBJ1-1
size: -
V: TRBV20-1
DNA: TGCAGTGCTGTTAGGGGGGGGGGCGTCGCGGCTTTCTTT
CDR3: CSAVRGGGVAAFF

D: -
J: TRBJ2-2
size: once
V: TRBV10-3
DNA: TGTGCCATCGAATCGGGGGATCGAGCCGGGGAGCTGTTTTTT
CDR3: CAIESGDRAGELFF

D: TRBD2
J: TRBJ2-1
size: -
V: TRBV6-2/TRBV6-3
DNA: TGTGCCAGCAGTTATTTATTAGCGGGGAGGGATGAGCAGTTCTTC
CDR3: CASSYLLAGRDEQFF

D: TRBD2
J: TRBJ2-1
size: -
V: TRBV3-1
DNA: TGTGCCAGCAGCGATACTAGCGGGATCGTCAATGAGCAGTTCTTC
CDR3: CASSDTSGIVNEQFF

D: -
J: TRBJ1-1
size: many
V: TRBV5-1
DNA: TGCGCCAGCAGCTTGGTTTTGGCTGGTAATGAAGCTTTCTTT
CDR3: CASSLVLAGNEAFF

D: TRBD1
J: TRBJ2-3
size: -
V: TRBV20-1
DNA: TGCAGTGCGGCGGACAGGGGGCAATTGGCAGATACGCAGTATTTT
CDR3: CSAADRGQLADTQYF

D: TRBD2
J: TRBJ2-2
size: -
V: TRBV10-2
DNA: TGCGCCAGCAGTAAGCGGGGGGGCGCCGGGGAGCTGTTTTTT
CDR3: CASSKRGGAGELFF

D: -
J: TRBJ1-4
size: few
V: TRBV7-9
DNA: TGTGCCAGCAGCAACTGGGAGGCGGAAGAAAAACTGTTTTTT
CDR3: CASSNWEAEEKLFF

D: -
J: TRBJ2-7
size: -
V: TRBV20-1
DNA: TGCACTGCCACAGTGCCAGGGCGGAGAGGCACGACCAACGAGCAGTACTTC
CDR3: CTATVPGRRGTTNEQYF

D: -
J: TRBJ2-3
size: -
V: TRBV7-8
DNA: TGTGCCAGCAGCTTGGCCATAGAGGATACGCAGTATTTT
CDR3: CASSLAIEDTQYF

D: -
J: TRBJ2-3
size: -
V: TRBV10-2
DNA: TGCGCCAGCAGTGGCACCCGCACAGATACGCAGTATTTT
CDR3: CASSGTRTDTQYF

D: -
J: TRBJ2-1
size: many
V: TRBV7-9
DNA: TGTGCCAGCAGACCAGGGACCGCGCTATCCTACAATGAGCAGTTCTTC
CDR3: CASRPGTALSYNEQFF

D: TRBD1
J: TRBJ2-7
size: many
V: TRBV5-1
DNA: TGCGCCAGCAGCCAGACATGGACAGGGGACTACGAGCAGTACTTC
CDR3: CASSQTWTGDYEQYF

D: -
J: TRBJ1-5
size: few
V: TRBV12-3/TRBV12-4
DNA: TGTGCCAGCAGCAACCCAGGGTTTCAGCCCCAGCATTTT
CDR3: CASSNPGFQPQHF

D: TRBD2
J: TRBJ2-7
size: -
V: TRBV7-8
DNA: TGTGCCAGCAGCCCCCCCGGGACGGCGGGAGGGCAGTACTTC
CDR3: CASSPPGTAGGQYF

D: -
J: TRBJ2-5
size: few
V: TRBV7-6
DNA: TGTGCCAGCAGCCCCTGGACTACTCAACAAGAGACCCAGTACTTC
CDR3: CASSPWTTQQETQYF

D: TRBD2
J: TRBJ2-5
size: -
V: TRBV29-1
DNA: TGCAGCGTTGGAAGGACTAGCGGGTCCCCCCAAGAGACCCAGTACTTC
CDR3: CSVGRTSGSPQETQYF

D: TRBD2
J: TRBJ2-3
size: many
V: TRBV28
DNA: TGTGCCAGCAGTTTTCTGCTAGCGGGAGGGCCGGGTACCCCCACAGATACGCAGTATTTT
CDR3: CASSFLLAGGPGTPTDTQYF

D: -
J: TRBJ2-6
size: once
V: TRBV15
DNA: TGTGCCACCAGCAGAGAATACGGGACAGGGGCCAACGTCCTGACTTTC
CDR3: CATSREYGTGANVLTF

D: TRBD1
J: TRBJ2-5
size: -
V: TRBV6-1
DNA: TGTGCCAGCACCCGCCCAGGGGGAAAGACCCAGTACTTC
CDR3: CASTRPGGKTQYF

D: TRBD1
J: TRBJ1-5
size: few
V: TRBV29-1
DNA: TGCAGCGTTGGGACAGGGGGTCCCAATCAGCCCCAGCATTTT
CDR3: CSVGTGGPNQPQHF

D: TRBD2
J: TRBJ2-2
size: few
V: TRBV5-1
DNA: TGCGCCAGCAGCAGTGTGCGGGAGGACGGGGAGCTGTTTTTT
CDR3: CASSSVREDGELFF

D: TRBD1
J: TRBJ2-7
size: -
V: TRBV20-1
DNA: TGCAGTGCTAGAGTTCCCCAGGGGGCTTACGAGCAGTACTTC
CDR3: CSARVPQGAYEQYF

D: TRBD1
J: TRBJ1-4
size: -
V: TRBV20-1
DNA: TGCAGTGCTACGGGACAGGCCAACGTTGAAAAACTGTTTTTT
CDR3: CSATGQANVEKLFF

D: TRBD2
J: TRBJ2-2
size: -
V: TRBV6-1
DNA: TGTGCCAGCAGTCTTCGACTAGCGGGACCCCTAAGGACCGGGGAGCTGTTTTTT
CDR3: CASSLRLAGPLRTGELFF

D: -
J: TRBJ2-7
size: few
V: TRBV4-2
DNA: TGTGCCAGCAGCTTAGGGGCCCTTAAATCCAACGAGCAGTACTTC
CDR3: CASSLGALKSNEQYF